The rows below give T cell receptor beta chains drawn from one sample of a study of preoperative IRX-2 immunotherapy in early breast cancer. Profiled with immunoSEQ multiplex PCR; TCRdb holds only in-frame clones, not every one. The sample lists about 98,000 clones, about nine tenths occurring once. This specimen was tumor tissue, taken after IRX-2 immunotherapy. The source is a human donor with breast cancer. Each CDR3 is given with its conserved first and last residue. D genes are given only for firm matches. Part of the rows lack a size; the others show once, few, many or a class for expanded clones.

TRBD1	TRBV12-5	TRBJ2-7	.	TGTGCTAGTGGTTTTGACAGGGGCTACGAGCAGTACTTC	CASGFDRGYEQYF
.	TRBV19	TRBJ2-3	.	TGTGCCAGTAGTATAGGTTTAAGGGAGAATACGCAGTATTTT	CASSIGLRENTQYF
.	TRBV11-3	TRBJ2-1	.	TGTGCCAGCAGCTTAGTTGGTGAGAGCTCCTACAATGAGCAGTTCTTC	CASSLVGESSYNEQFF
.	TRBV29-1	TRBJ1-2	.	TGCAGCGTTGGGGCAGAGTACCTCCGCGGCTATGGCTACACCTTC	CSVGAEYLRGYGYTF
TRBD2	TRBV29-1	TRBJ2-3	once	TGCAGCGTCGAGGGACTAGCGGGAGTGAGCACAGATACGCAGTATTTT	CSVEGLAGVSTDTQYF
.	TRBV7-1	TRBJ1-1	.	TGTGCCAGCAGCTTATACGGGGGTACTGAAGCTTTCTTT	CASSLYGGTEAFF
.	TRBV1	TRBJ2-7	.	TGCGCCAGCAGCCAAGTATTATCAGGGGGTCGTACCTACGAGCAGTACTTC	CASSQVLSGGRTYEQYF
TRBD1	TRBV28	TRBJ1-1	once	TGTGCCAGCAGTGGAACGACAGGGAGGAGTACTGAAGCTTTCTTT	CASSGTTGRSTEAFF
TRBD2	TRBV18	TRBJ2-1	.	TGTGCCAGCTCACCACCGCAGGGCGGGGGGGCCGACAATGAGCAGTTCTTC	CASSPPQGGGADNEQFF
.	TRBV14	TRBJ2-7	.	TGTGCCAGCAGCCAAGGACGAAGCTCCTACGAGCAGTACTTC	CASSQGRSSYEQYF
.	TRBV22-1	TRBJ1-1	.	TGTGCCAGCAGTTTAGCGAGGGGCGGGTTGAACACTGAAGCTTTCTTT	CASSLARGGLNTEAFF
TRBD1	TRBV19	TRBJ2-3	.	TGTGCCAGTATCCCGGCAGGGGGTTCGGATACGCAGTATTTT	CASIPAGGSDTQYF
TRBD1	TRBV2	TRBJ1-1	once	TGTGCCAGCAGTGAATCAGGGGGCCGGAAAGCTTTCTTT	CASSESGGRKAFF
TRBD1	TRBV6-7	TRBJ1-2	few	TGTGCCAGCAGTTCCTGGACAGGGGTGGGGAATGGCTACACCTTC	CASSSWTGVGNGYTF
.	TRBV19	TRBJ1-1	.	TGTGCCAGTTCATTACAGGGGAACACTGAAGCTTTCTTT	CASSLQGNTEAFF
.	TRBV7-5	TRBJ1-5	.	TGTGCCAGCAGCTTAGCGTTCATCGGCAGGGGCAATCAGCCCCAGCATTTT	CASSLAFIGRGNQPQHF
TRBD1	TRBV6-8	TRBJ1-1	.	TGTGCCAGCCTTGAGACAGGGGATACTGAAGCTTTCTTT	CASLETGDTEAFF
.	TRBV15	TRBJ2-7	.	TGTGCCACCAGCAGAGCCCTAGTAGGAGGGGACCGGTACGAGCAGTACTTC	CATSRALVGGDRYEQYF
.	TRBV12-2	TRBJ2-5	.	TGTGCAAGTCGCTTATTTGGGACGGAGCTCATGGAAGAGACCCAGTACTTC	CASRLFGTELMEETQYF
TRBD2	TRBV19	TRBJ2-1	.	TGTGCCAGTAGTATGACTAGCGGGGACAATGAGCAGTTCTTC	CASSMTSGDNEQFF
TRBD2	TRBV7-7	TRBJ2-5	.	TGTGCCAGCACCATAGGAACTAGCGGGAAGGAGACCCAGTACTTC	CASTIGTSGKETQYF
TRBD1	TRBV11-3	TRBJ2-1	.	TGTGCCAGCAGCTACGGGACAGCCACTTACAATGAGCAGTTCTTC	CASSYGTATYNEQFF
TRBD2	TRBV7-7	TRBJ2-3	.	TGTGCCAGCAGCCAAGATGCGAGCGGGGGGGCCCAAGATACGCAGTATTTT	CASSQDASGGAQDTQYF
.	TRBV19	TRBJ1-3	.	TGTGCCAGTAACATGGGCTCAGCCTCTGGAAACACCATATATTTT	CASNMGSASGNTIYF
.	TRBV30	TRBJ2-6	.	TGTGCCAGTACCGAGACTGGGGCCAACGTCCTGACTTTC	CASTETGANVLTF
TRBD1	TRBV5-1	TRBJ2-1	.	TGCGCCAGCAGCCGGACAGGGGACTCCTACAATGAGCAGTTCTTC	CASSRTGDSYNEQFF
.	TRBV18	TRBJ1-5	.	TGTGCCAGCTCTCCCAACCCCGGGACGGCAGGGGAGCCCCAGCATTTT	CASSPNPGTAGEPQHF
TRBD2	TRBV18	TRBJ2-1	.	TGTGCCAGCTCACCGGCTAGCGGGAGGGGCAATGAGCAGTTCTTC	CASSPASGRGNEQFF
TRBD2	TRBV6-8	TRBJ2-5	.	TGTGCCACCGGGACTAGCGGACAAGAGACCCAGTACTTC	CATGTSGQETQYF
.	TRBV10-1	TRBJ1-1	.	TGCGCCAGCCTCTATAGAGCTGAAGCTTTCTTT	CASLYRAEAFF
TRBD2	TRBV5-1	TRBJ2-1	once	TGCGCCAGCAGCCCGACTAGCGGAGCGTCCTACAATGAGCAGTTCTTC	CASSPTSGASYNEQFF
.	TRBV16	TRBJ1-3	.	TGTGCCAGCAGCCAATCTTACACCTCTGGAAACACCATATATTTT	CASSQSYTSGNTIYF
.	TRBV7-6	TRBJ1-5	.	TGTGCCAGCAGCTTAAACGGGGGTAGGGAGCCCCAGCATTTT	CASSLNGGREPQHF
.	TRBV6-8	TRBJ1-1	.	TGTGCCAGCAGTCAGACCGGGACTAAAAACACTGAAGCTTTCTTT	CASSQTGTKNTEAFF
TRBD1	TRBV6-8	TRBJ1-1	once	TGTGCCAGCAGGCCTCTTGACAGGGAAAGGAACACTGAAGCTTTCTTT	CASRPLDRERNTEAFF
TRBD1	TRBV6-8	TRBJ1-5	.	TGTGCCAGCAGGGCACAGGGGGCCAGCAATCAGCCCCAGCATTTT	CASRAQGASNQPQHF
TRBD1	TRBV28	TRBJ1-5	.	TGTGCCAGCAACCCCGGGACAGACAATCAGCCCCAGCATTTT	CASNPGTDNQPQHF
.	TRBV19	TRBJ2-6	.	TGTGCCAGTAGTCGGCGGGCCAACGTCCTGACTTTC	CASSRRANVLTF
.	TRBV5-1	TRBJ2-6	.	TGCGCCAGCAGCCGGGACACTGGGGCCAACGTCCTGACTTTC	CASSRDTGANVLTF
.	TRBV10-2	TRBJ2-7	.	TGCGCCAGCAGTGGGCTAGCCGACAGCGAGCAGTACTTC	CASSGLADSEQYF
.	TRBV30	TRBJ1-5	.	TGTGCCTGGAGTGTGTCAGCCAAACAGCCCCAGCATTTT	CAWSVSAKQPQHF
.	TRBV19	TRBJ1-1	.	TGTGCCAGTAGTATCCCGGGGATTGGGACTGAAGCTTTCTTT	CASSIPGIGTEAFF
TRBD2	TRBV6-8	TRBJ2-7	.	TGTGCCAGCGCTCGGACTAGCGGGAGTTCCTACGAGCAGTACTTC	CASARTSGSSYEQYF
TRBD2	TRBV7-2	TRBJ2-1	.	TGTGCCAGCAGCTCGGCAGCGGGAACTTACAATGAGCAGTTCTTC	CASSSAAGTYNEQFF
.	TRBV5-1	TRBJ2-3	.	TGCGCCAGCAGCTTCCAGCCAGATAAGACTACAGATACGCAGTATTTT	CASSFQPDKTTDTQYF